This is a list of T cell receptor beta chains from one sample in a study of control samples from healthy donors and cancer patients. Generated by immunoSEQ multiplex PCR, the TCRdb table keeps only in-frame clones and is missing some. This table holds about 82,000 clones, 87% found once. Sequenced material: blood. These receptors all come from a man aged 45-65 years in good health. The CDR3 runs from the conserved cysteine through the conserved F or W. A D gene is named only where the DNA matches it firmly. Some rows mark clone size as missing; the rest say once, few, many or name a class of expanded clone.

DNA | CDR3 | size | J | V | D
TGCGCCAGCAGTCGTGGCAGGAATGAAAAACTGTTTTTT | CASSRGRNEKLFF | . | TRBJ1-4 | TRBV10-1 | .
TGCGCCAGCAGCCAAGATAAACGGATTAACTATGGCTACACCTTC | CASSQDKRINYGYTF | . | TRBJ1-2 | TRBV4-3 | .
TGTGCCACCACAGGGTGGGCGACAGGGCCGGGGGAGACTGAAGCTTTCTTT | CATTGWATGPGETEAFF | . | TRBJ1-1 | TRBV2 | TRBD1
TGCGCCAGCAGCCAAGATCGGAACAGTCCCTACGAGCAGTACTTC | CASSQDRNSPYEQYF | . | TRBJ2-7 | TRBV4-3 | .
TGTGCCAGCAGTGATTGGACTAGCGGGGGGGCCTACAATGAGCAGTTCTTC | CASSDWTSGGAYNEQFF | . | TRBJ2-1 | TRBV25-1 | TRBD2
TGTGCCAGCAGTTTATTGCCGGAAGGCGAGCAGTACTTC | CASSLLPEGEQYF | . | TRBJ2-7 | TRBV12-3/TRBV12-4 | .
TGTGCCAGCTCACCATCGGCAGGGGATGGCTACACCTTC | CASSPSAGDGYTF | . | TRBJ1-2 | TRBV18 | .
TGTGCCATCAGTGAGGGACTTTCACCCTCCAATGAGCAGTTCTTC | CAISEGLSPSNEQFF | once | TRBJ2-1 | TRBV10-3 | .
TGCGCCAGCAGCCAAGTGCTAGCGGGGTCCTACGAGCAGTACTTC | CASSQVLAGSYEQYF | . | TRBJ2-7 | TRBV4-1 | TRBD2
TGTGCCGCCCAGTTGGACAGGAATCAGCCCCAGCATTTT | CAAQLDRNQPQHF | . | TRBJ1-5 | TRBV10-3 | TRBD1
TGTGCCAGCAAGGGGCGGTCAGGGGACTACGAGCAGTACTTC | CASKGRSGDYEQYF | . | TRBJ2-7 | TRBV6-5 | .
TGCGCCAGCAGCTTCATAGGATGGTATGAGCAGTTCTTC | CASSFIGWYEQFF | . | TRBJ2-1 | TRBV10-1 | .
TGTGCCAGCAGCCCTAAACCAGGACGGTCTGGGGAGACCCAGTACTTC | CASSPKPGRSGETQYF | . | TRBJ2-5 | TRBV11-2 | .
TGTGCCAGCAGCTTGCAGGCTATGTACGAGCAGTACTTC | CASSLQAMYEQYF | . | TRBJ2-7 | TRBV5-5 | .
TGTACCATCCGCCCTGAAGGGGGAGGCTACACCTTC | CTIRPEGGGYTF | . | TRBJ1-2 | TRBV6-2/TRBV6-3 | .
TGTGCCAGCAGCCCAGCTAGGGGCCTATCAGAGACCCAGTACTTC | CASSPARGLSETQYF | . | TRBJ2-5 | TRBV9 | .
TGTGCCGGAGGTAGCGTGGGAGATACGCAGTATTTT | CAGGSVGDTQYF | . | TRBJ2-3 | TRBV2 | .
TGTGCCACCTCGATAGCGGGAGGGCAATCTTACAATGAGCAGTTCTTC | CATSIAGGQSYNEQFF | medium-sized | TRBJ2-1 | TRBV24-1 | TRBD2
TGTGCCAGCAGGGGTTCCTACAATGAGCAGTTCTTC | CASRGSYNEQFF | . | TRBJ2-1 | TRBV12-3/TRBV12-4 | .
TGTGCCAGTAGTATACAGGGGGCTGTCGGGGAGCTGTTTTTT | CASSIQGAVGELFF | . | TRBJ2-2 | TRBV19 | TRBD1
TGTGCCAGCAGTCTCACTAGCGGGGCCTACAATGAGCAGTTCTTC | CASSLTSGAYNEQFF | . | TRBJ2-1 | TRBV6-4 | TRBD2
TGCGCCAGCAGCTTGCAGCACGCGGGACAGCCTGGGTATGGCTACACCTTC | CASSLQHAGQPGYGYTF | . | TRBJ1-2 | TRBV5-1 | TRBD1
TGTGCCAGCAGTTTGACAGGGTACAATTCACCCCTCCACTTT | CASSLTGYNSPLHF | . | TRBJ1-6 | TRBV6-2/TRBV6-3 | TRBD1
TGTGCCACCAGCAGAGATCGGGTCCACGAGCAGTACTTC | CATSRDRVHEQYF | once | TRBJ2-7 | TRBV15 | .
TGTGCCAGCAGCTTAGGTAGCGTCCAAGGGGAGACCCAGTACTTC | CASSLGSVQGETQYF | . | TRBJ2-5 | TRBV11-2 | .
TGTGCCACCAGTGCGGGAGGAACCCGGGAGCTGTTTTTT | CATSAGGTRELFF | . | TRBJ2-2 | TRBV24-1 | TRBD2
TGTGCCAGTAGTATAGGAACACTCTCCCAGCATTTT | CASSIGTLSQHF | . | TRBJ1-5 | TRBV19 | .
TGTGCTAGTGGCCTGCAAGGGAAGGGCACTGAAGCTTTCTTT | CASGLQGKGTEAFF | . | TRBJ1-1 | TRBV12-5 | .
TGTGCCAGCAGTTTGAAGTACTATGGCTACACCTTC | CASSLKYYGYTF | . | TRBJ1-2 | TRBV28 | .
TGTGCCAGCAGCATCCTCTACGAGCAGTACTTC | CASSILYEQYF | . | TRBJ2-7 | TRBV5-6 | .
TGTGCCAGCAGCTTGGGGGAAAAACTGTTTTTT | CASSLGEKLFF | . | TRBJ1-4 | TRBV5-4 | .
TGCGCCAGCAGCCGAAGGACTAGCGCCACGAGCACAGATACGCAGTATTTT | CASSRRTSATSTDTQYF | . | TRBJ2-3 | TRBV4-1 | TRBD2
TGCGCCAGCAGCCAAGATCCGAACAGGCGGGTGAACACCGGGGAGCTGTTTTTT | CASSQDPNRRVNTGELFF | . | TRBJ2-2 | TRBV4-3 | .
TGTGCCAGCTCACCAAATGCTGGGGCCAACGTCCTGACTTTC | CASSPNAGANVLTF | once | TRBJ2-6 | TRBV18 | .
TGTGCCAGCGGACAGGGCCTCAATGAGCAGTTCTTC | CASGQGLNEQFF | . | TRBJ2-1 | TRBV6-5 | TRBD1
TGTGCCAGCAGCTTATCCCTAGCGGCCGTATCCTACAATGAGCAGTTCTTC | CASSLSLAAVSYNEQFF | . | TRBJ2-1 | TRBV7-2 | TRBD2
TGTGCCACCAGTGATCGGATCGGATACGAGCAGTACTTC | CATSDRIGYEQYF | . | TRBJ2-7 | TRBV24-1 | .
TGTGCCAGCAGTTTTGTTGTTGGAAACACCGGGGAGCTGTTTTTT | CASSFVVGNTGELFF | . | TRBJ2-2 | TRBV27 | .
TGCAGTGCTAGTTCCCTGGGGAGGAATGGCTACACCTTC | CSASSLGRNGYTF | few | TRBJ1-2 | TRBV20-1 | .
TGTGCCAGCAGTTACACAAGGTACAATGAGCAGTTCTTC | CASSYTRYNEQFF | . | TRBJ2-1 | TRBV6-2/TRBV6-3 | .
TGTGCCAGCAGCCAGGGGGTTCAGCCCCAGCATTTT | CASSQGVQPQHF | . | TRBJ1-5 | TRBV3-1/TRBV3-2 | .
TGTGCCAGCAGCCTTCTAGCGGGAGGGCCCTACAATGAGCAGTTCTTC | CASSLLAGGPYNEQFF | . | TRBJ2-1 | TRBV7-9 | TRBD2
TGTGCCAGCAGCTTTCTAGAGACAGGGGACGACACCGGGGAGCTGTTTTTT | CASSFLETGDDTGELFF | . | TRBJ2-2 | TRBV7-3 | TRBD1
TGCGCCAGCAGCCCGGTGATGGCTAACTATGGCTACACCTTC | CASSPVMANYGYTF | once | TRBJ1-2 | TRBV5-1 | .
TGTGCCAGCAGCTTGGAACAGTATAATGAAAAACTGTTTTTT | CASSLEQYNEKLFF | . | TRBJ1-4 | TRBV5-6 | .